The clone carrying this T cell receptor (beta chain) was found a few times. What it binds is unknown. Through a sample-barcoded 5' primer and a J-beta primer mix, a second PCR was run for roughly 7 to 12 cycles. MiXCR was run by TCRdb on the 5' RACE reads, yielding one entry per CDR3 protein. Among hundreds of thousands of distinct CDR3 sequences, about 25% were seen once, and the ten largest hold 7.5% to 9%. The length of the CDR3 is 14 residues. Looked up from germline, CDR1 is MGHDK and CDR2 is SYGVNS. Trimming took 1 base from V and 7 from J, leaving 11 bases between them. This sample is drawn from a study of blood T cells in healthy people across ages. Findings of the study overall: Estimated diversity that came from one million T cells was considered an underestimate.

Another study also made use of these data, one on T cells of mothers and their children. That source reports: In both related and unrelated pairs, TCR recombination output is shaped similarly by thymic selection.

The rearrangement uses TRBV25-1 and TRBJ2-1; perhaps D is TRBD1 or TRBD2 (6 bases each). This clonotype was sampled from a boy between 10 and 17 years old in good health. The sequencing sample was made of blood. CDR3 coding DNA: TGTGCCAGCAGTGAATCGGGGGCGAGGAATGAGCAGTTCTTC. It encodes CASSESGARNEQFF.